What follows describes a single T cell receptor beta chain. As yet, its antigen is unknown. This specimen belongs to a study of vaccination and CD4 T cells after COVID-19. The treatment is: roughly 11-day PBMC culture with coronavirus spike peptide pools or control peptides (ViraFEST assay). This CDR3 comprises 13 residues. The germline gives CDR1 DFQATT, CDR2 SNEGSKA (reference sequence). Trimming removed 5 bases at V and 7 bases at J, with 17 bases between. With the Oncomine TCR Beta short-read assay, DNA from cultured CD4+ T cells was sequenced. TCRdb re-derived calls from the PCR reads in MiXCR, one entry per CDR3 protein. This table holds 12,000 or so distinct CDR3 sequences, 60% found once.

Sequences were obtained from CD4+ T cells from blood, cultured in vitro. The chain combines TRBV20-1 with TRBJ2-5, with a tentative D call TRBD1 (5 bases). The receptor comes from a human donor who had recovered from COVID-19. The CDR3 spells CSALFLGARTQYF. The CDR3 nucleotides are TGCAGTGCTTTATTCTTAGGGGCCCGGACCCAGTACTTC.